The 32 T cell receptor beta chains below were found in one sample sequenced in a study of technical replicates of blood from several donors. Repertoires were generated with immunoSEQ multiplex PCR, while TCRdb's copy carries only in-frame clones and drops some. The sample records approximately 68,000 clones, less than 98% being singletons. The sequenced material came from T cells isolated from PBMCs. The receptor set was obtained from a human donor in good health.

CDR3 region: CASSFLEGPQHF. For the CDR3, the DNA is TGTGCCAGCAGCTTTCTTGAGGGGCCCCAGCATTTT. The chain is built from TRBV7-8 and TRBJ1-5; D is ambiguous. Per the germline V gene, CDR1 is SGHVS and CDR2 is FQNEAQ. The CDR3 runs 12 residues. With 3 bases removed from V and 9 bases from J, the gap between germline ends came to 9 bases. Filled out from reference TRBV7-8 and TRBJ1-5, the complete variable domain reads GAGVSQSPRYKVAKRGQDVALRCDPISGHVSLFWYQQALGQGPEFLTYFQNEAQLDKSGLPSDRFFAERPEGSVSTLKIQRTQQEDSAVYLCASSFLEGPQHFGDGTRLSIL.

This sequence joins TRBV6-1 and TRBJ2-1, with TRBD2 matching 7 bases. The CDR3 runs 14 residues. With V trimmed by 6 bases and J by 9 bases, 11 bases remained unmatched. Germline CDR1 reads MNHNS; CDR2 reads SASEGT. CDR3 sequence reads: CASSGLAERGEQFF. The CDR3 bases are TGTGCCAGCAGCGGGCTAGCGGAGAGGGGTGAGCAGTTCTTC.

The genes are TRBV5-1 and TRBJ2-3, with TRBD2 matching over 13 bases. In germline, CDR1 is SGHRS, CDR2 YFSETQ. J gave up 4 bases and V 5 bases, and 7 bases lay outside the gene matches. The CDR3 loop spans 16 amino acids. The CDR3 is CASRERLAGGSDTQYF. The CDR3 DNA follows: TGCGCCAGCAGGGAACGACTAGCGGGAGGATCAGATACGCAGTATTTT.

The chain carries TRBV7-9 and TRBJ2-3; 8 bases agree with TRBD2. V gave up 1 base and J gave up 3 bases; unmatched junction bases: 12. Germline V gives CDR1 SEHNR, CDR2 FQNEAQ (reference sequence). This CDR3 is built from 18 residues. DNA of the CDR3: TGTGCCAGCAGCTTAGTTTCAGCGGGGGCAATTTTGACAGATACGCAGTATTTT. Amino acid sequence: CASSLVSAGAILTDTQYF.

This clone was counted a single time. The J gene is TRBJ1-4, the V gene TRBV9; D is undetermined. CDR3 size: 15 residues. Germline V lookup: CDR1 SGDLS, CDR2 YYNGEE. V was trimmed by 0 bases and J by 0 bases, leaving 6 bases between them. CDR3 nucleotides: TGTGCCAGCAGCGTAGAGAGTGCAACTAATGAAAAACTGTTTTTT. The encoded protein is CASSVESATNEKLFF.

CDR3 in DNA: TGTGCCAGCAGTTACGGGACTAGCGGGAGCCAAGAGACCCAGTACTTC. Residues: CASSYGTSGSQETQYF. This sequence joins TRBV6-5 and TRBJ2-5, with 14 nucleotides matching TRBD2. This CDR3 has 16 amino acids. Unmatched junction bases numbered 0, after V lost 2 bases and J lost 1 base. Per germline, CDR1 MNHEY and CDR2 SVGAGI.

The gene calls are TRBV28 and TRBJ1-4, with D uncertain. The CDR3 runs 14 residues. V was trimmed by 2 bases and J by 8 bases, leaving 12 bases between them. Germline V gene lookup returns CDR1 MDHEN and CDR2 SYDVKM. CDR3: CASSLLLGEEKLFF. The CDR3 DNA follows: TGTGCCAGCAGTTTACTGCTGGGAGAAGAAAAACTGTTTTTT.

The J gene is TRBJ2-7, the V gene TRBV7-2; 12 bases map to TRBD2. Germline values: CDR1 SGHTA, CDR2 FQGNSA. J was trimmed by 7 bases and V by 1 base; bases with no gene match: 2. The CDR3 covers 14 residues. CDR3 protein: CASSLGLAGEEQYF. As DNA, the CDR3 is TGTGCCAGCAGCTTAGGACTAGCGGGAGAAGAGCAGTACTTC.

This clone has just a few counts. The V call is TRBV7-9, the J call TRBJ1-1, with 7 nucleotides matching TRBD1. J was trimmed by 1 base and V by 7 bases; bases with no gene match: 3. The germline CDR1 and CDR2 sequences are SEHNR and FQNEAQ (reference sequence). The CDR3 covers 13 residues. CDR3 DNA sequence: TGTGCCAGCACTAGACAGGGGAACACTGAAGCTTTCTTT. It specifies CASTRQGNTEAFF. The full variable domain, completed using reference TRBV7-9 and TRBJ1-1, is DTGVSQNPRHKITKRGQNVTFRCDPISEHNRLYWYRQTLGQGPEFLTYFQNEAQLEKSRLLSDRFSAERPKGSFSTLEIQRTEQGDSAMYLCASTRQGNTEAFFGQGTRLTVV.

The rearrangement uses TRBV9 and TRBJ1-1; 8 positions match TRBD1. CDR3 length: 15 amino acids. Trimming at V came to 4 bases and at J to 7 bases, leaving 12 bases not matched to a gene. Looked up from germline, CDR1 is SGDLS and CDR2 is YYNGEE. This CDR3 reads CASSSTPGQVIEAFF. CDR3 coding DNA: TGTGCCAGCAGCTCTACGCCGGGACAGGTCATTGAAGCTTTCTTT.

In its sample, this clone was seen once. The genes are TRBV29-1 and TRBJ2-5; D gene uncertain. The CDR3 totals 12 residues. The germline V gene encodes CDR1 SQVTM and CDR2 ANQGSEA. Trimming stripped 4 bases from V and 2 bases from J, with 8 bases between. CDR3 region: CSVVSTQETQYF. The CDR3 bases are TGCAGCGTTGTATCTACTCAAGAGACCCAGTACTTC.

Here the CDR3 DNA reads TGTGCCAGCAGTTATTCCAGGTTCTCCTACGAGCAGTACTTC. Amino acids: CASSYSRFSYEQYF. This chain links TRBV6-5 with TRBJ2-7; D unresolved. V lost 3 bases and J lost 0, with 9 bases in between. This CDR3 is built from 14 residues. Per germline, CDR1 MNHEY and CDR2 SVGAGI.

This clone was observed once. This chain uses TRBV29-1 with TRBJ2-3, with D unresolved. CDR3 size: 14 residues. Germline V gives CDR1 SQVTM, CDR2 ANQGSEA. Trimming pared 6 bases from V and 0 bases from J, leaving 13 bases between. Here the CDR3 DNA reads TGCAGCGTCGTCGACACCTCTAGCACAGATACGCAGTATTTT. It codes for CSVVDTSSTDTQYF.

The CDR3 spells CASIARDYYGYTF. The CDR3 coding sequence is TGTGCCAGCATTGCCCGGGACTACTATGGCTACACCTTC. The rearrangement uses TRBV6-5 and TRBJ1-2; D is possibly TRBD1 (5 bases). Per the germline V gene, CDR1 is MNHEY and CDR2 is SVGAGI. The ends were cut back, 7 bases at V and 3 bases at J, with 12 bases in the middle. The length of the CDR3 is 13 residues.

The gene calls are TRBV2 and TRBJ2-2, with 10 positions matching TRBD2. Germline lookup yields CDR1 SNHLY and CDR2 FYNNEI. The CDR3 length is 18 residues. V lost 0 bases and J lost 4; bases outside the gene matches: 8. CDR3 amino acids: CASSEAVLAGASTGELFF. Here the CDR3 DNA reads TGTGCCAGCAGTGAAGCGGTTCTAGCGGGAGCGAGCACCGGGGAGCTGTTTTTT. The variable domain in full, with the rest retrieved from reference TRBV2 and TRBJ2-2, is EPEVTQTPSHQVTQMGQEVILRCVPISNHLYFYWYRQILGQKVEFLVSFYNNEISEKSEIFDDQFSVERPDGSNFTLKIRSTKLEDSAMYFCASSEAVLAGASTGELFFGEGSRLTVL.

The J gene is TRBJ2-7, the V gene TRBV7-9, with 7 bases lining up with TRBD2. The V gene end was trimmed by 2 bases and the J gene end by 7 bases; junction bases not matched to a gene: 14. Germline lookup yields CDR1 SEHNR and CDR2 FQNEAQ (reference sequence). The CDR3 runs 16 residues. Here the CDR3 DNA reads TGTGCCAGCAGCTTAATGATCGCGGGAGATCGGGGAGAGCAGTACTTC. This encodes CASSLMIAGDRGEQYF.

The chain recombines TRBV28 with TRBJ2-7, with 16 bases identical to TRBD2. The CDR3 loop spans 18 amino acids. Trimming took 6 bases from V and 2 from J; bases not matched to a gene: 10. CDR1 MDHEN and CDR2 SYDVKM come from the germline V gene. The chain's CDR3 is CASSRVPGLAGGAYEQYF. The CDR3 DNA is TGTGCCAGCAGCCGAGTCCCGGGACTAGCGGGAGGGGCCTACGAGCAGTACTTC.

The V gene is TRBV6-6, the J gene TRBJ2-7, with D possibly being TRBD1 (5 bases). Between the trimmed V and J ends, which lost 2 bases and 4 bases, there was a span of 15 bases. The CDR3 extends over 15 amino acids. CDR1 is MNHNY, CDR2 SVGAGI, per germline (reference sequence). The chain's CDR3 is CASSYQAGNSYEQYF. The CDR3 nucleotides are TGTGCCAGCAGTTACCAAGCAGGGAACTCTTACGAGCAGTACTTC.

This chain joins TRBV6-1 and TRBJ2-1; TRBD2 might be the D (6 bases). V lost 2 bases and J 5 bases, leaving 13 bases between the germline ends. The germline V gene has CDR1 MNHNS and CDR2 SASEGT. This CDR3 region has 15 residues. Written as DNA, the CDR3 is TGTGCCAGCAGTGAAAGCTCCGCGGGACACAATGAGCAGTTCTTC. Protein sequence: CASSESSAGHNEQFF.

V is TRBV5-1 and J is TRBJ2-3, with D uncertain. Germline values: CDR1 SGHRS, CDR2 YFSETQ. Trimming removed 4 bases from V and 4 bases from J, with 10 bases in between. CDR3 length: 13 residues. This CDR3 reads CASSPATADTQYF. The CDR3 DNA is TGCGCCAGCAGCCCCGCTACCGCAGATACGCAGTATTTT.

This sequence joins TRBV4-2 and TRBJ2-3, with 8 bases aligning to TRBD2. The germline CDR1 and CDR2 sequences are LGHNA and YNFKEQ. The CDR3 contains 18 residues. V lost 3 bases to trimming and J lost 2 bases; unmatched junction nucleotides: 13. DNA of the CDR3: TGTGCCAGCAGCCACACACCGGGACTAGGGGCGAACACAGATACGCAGTATTTT. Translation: CASSHTPGLGANTDTQYF.

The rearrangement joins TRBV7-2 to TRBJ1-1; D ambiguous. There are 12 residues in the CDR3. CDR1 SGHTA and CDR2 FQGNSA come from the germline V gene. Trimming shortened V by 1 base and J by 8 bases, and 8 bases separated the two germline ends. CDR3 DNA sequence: TGTGCCAGCAGCTTAGGTCCCTTGGAAGCTTTCTTT. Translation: CASSLGPLEAFF.

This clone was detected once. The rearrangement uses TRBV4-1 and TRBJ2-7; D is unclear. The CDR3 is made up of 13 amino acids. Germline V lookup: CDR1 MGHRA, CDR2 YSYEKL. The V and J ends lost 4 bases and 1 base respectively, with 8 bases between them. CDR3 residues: CASSPLVSYEQYF. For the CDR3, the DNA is TGCGCCAGCAGCCCGCTAGTTTCCTACGAGCAGTACTTC.

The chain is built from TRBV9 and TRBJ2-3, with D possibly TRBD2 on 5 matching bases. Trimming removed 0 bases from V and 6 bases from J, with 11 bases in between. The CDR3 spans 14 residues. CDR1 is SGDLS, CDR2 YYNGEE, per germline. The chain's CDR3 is CASSVDTRGDTQYF. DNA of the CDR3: TGTGCCAGCAGCGTAGATACCCGCGGGGATACGCAGTATTTT.

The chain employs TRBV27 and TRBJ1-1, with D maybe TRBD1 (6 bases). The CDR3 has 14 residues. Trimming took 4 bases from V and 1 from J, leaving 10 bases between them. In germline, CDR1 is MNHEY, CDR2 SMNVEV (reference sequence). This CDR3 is CASSSRGWNTEAFF. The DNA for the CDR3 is TGTGCCAGCAGTTCCAGGGGCTGGAACACTGAAGCTTTCTTT.

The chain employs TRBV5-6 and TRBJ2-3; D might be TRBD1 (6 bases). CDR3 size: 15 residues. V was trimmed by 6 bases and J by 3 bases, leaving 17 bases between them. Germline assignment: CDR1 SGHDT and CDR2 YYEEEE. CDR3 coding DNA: TGTGCCAGCAAATACGAGGACAGCTGGACAGATACGCAGTATTTT. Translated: CASKYEDSWTDTQYF.

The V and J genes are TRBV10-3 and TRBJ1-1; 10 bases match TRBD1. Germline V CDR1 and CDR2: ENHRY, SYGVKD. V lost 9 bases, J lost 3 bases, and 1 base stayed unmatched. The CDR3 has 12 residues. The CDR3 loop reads CAIGTGDTEAFF. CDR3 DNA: TGTGCCATAGGGACAGGGGACACTGAAGCTTTCTTT.

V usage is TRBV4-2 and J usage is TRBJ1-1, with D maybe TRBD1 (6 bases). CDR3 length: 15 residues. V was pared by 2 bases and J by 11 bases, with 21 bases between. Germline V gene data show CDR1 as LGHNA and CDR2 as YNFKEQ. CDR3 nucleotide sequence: TGTGCCAGCAGCCAATCTGGGCCGACAACCCAGGGGGCTTTCTTT. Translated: CASSQSGPTTQGAFF.

The CDR3 DNA is TGTGCCAGCATGGGCGGGGCCAACGTCCTGACTTTC. Translating it yields CASMGGANVLTF. The chain combines TRBV28 with TRBJ2-6; D unclear. With 7 bases removed from V and 4 bases from J, the gap between germline ends came to 5 bases. The CDR3 contains 12 residues. CDR1 and CDR2 (germline): MDHEN, SYDVKM.

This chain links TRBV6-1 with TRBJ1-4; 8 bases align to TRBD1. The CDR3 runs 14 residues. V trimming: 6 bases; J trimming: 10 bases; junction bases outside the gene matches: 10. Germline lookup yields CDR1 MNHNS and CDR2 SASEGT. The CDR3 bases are TGTGCCAGCAGGTTGGACAGGGACAAAGGAAAACTGTTTTTT. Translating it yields CASRLDRDKGKLFF.

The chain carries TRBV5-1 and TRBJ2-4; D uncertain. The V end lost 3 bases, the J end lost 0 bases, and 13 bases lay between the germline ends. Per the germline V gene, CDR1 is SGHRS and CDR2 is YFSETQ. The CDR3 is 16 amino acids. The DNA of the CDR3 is TGCGCCAGCAGCTACCTGACTGGTCAAGCCAAAAACATTCAGTACTTC. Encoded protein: CASSYLTGQAKNIQYF.

The CDR3 is CASSARGGAYTGELFF. In DNA form, the CDR3 reads TGTGCCAGCAGCGCCAGAGGGGGAGCTTACACCGGGGAGCTGTTTTTT. This chain links TRBV9 with TRBJ2-2; maybe TRBD1 (6 bases). The CDR3 covers 16 residues. V was clipped by 3 bases and J by 3 bases, with 15 bases between them. Per germline, CDR1 SGDLS and CDR2 YYNGEE.